The 13 T cell receptor beta chains below were found in one sample sequenced in a study of OX40 agonist ivuxolimab in advanced cancers. Here immunoSEQ multiplex PCR was the method, and the copy in TCRdb shows in-frame clones only, minus some. Here the sample spans around 100,000 clones, around 90% being singletons. The specimen comprised CD4+ or CD8+ T cells sorted from blood, sampled in a trial of the OX40 agonist ivuxolimab. The receptors derive from an adult with an advanced solid tumor such as melanoma, head and neck, liver or kidney cancer.

As to this clone: This sample also contains other DNA sequences that code for the same CDR3. The chain is built from TRBV7-9 and TRBJ1-5; maybe TRBD1 (6 bases). Germline values: CDR1 SEHNR, CDR2 FQNEAQ (reference sequence). The CDR3 length is 15 residues. V lost 6 bases and J lost 5, with 17 bases in between. CDR3 residues: CASSLTGGGDQPQHF. In nucleotides, the CDR3 is TGTGCCAGCAGTTTGACCGGGGGGGGCGATCAGCCCCAGCATTTT.

The rearrangement links TRBV4-1 to TRBJ1-2; D unresolved. Trimming took off 0 bases at V and 4 bases at J, with 15 bases between the two ends. The CDR3 is 16 amino acids. Germline assignment: CDR1 MGHRA and CDR2 YSYEKL. In nucleotides, the CDR3 is TGCGCCAGCAGCCAAGAGTCCAGTAGTGTCGGCTATGGCTACACCTTC. It is translated as CASSQESSSVGYGYTF.

J is TRBJ2-1 and V is TRBV18; D not certain. This CDR3 has 16 amino acids. V dropped 1 base and J dropped 0 bases, with 10 bases sitting between them. In germline, CDR1 is KGHSH, CDR2 LQKENI. CDR3 nucleotide sequence: TGTGCCAGCTCACCACTGGCGACGAGCTCCTACAATGAGCAGTTCTTC. Translated: CASSPLATSSYNEQFF.

The rearrangement links TRBV19 to TRBJ1-1; TRBD1 matches at 7 bases. CDR3 length equals 14 residues. J gave up 3 bases and V 7 bases, and 8 bases lay outside the gene matches. CDR1 is LNHDA and CDR2 is SQIVND in the germline V gene (reference sequence). The CDR3 DNA reads as TGTGCCAGTACAAAGACAGGGAAGTACACTGAAGCTTTCTTT. It yields the protein CASTKTGKYTEAFF.

The chain carries TRBV5-1 and TRBJ2-2, with D possibly TRBD2 on 6 matching bases. Trimming removed 2 bases from V and 10 bases from J, with 15 bases in between. Looked up from germline, CDR1 is SGHRS and CDR2 is YFSETQ. This CDR3 is built from 14 residues. The CDR3 loop is CASSFGTGLLELFF. Written as DNA, the CDR3 is TGCGCCAGCAGCTTCGGGACTGGACTCCTGGAGCTGTTTTTT.

The chain links TRBV7-3 to TRBJ2-2, with unresolved D. V was trimmed by 5 bases and J by 1 base, leaving 14 bases between them. CDR3 size: 16 residues. Per the germline V gene, CDR1 is SGHTA and CDR2 is FQGTGA. DNA for the CDR3: TGTGCCAGCAGCCCCCGCGCTCGCGGGAACACCGGGGAGCTGTTTTTT. Protein sequence: CASSPRARGNTGELFF.

This rearrangement joins TRBV5-1 to TRBJ1-6; no clear D gene. V lost 0 bases to trimming and J lost 7 bases, with 8 bases between them. CDR1 is SGHRS, CDR2 YFSETQ, per germline. The CDR3 loop spans 14 amino acids. The CDR3 nucleotides read TGCGCCAGCAGCTTGGAAAACGGGAATTCACCCCTCCACTTT. The encoded protein is CASSLENGNSPLHF.

V is TRBV5-1 and J is TRBJ2-1; tentatively, D is TRBD1 (5 bases). V lost 2 bases and J lost 6, with 15 bases in between. The CDR3 loop spans 15 amino acids. Germline values: CDR1 SGHRS, CDR2 YFSETQ. The CDR3 coding sequence is TGCGCCAGCAGCTTCTTTCAGGCCAGGGCCAATGAGCAGTTCTTC. Translation gives CASSFFQARANEQFF.

This chain links TRBV7-9 with TRBJ1-2; D uncertain. From germline, CDR1 is SEHNR and CDR2 FQNEAQ (reference sequence). CDR3 length equals 13 residues. Trimming cost V 4 bases and J 8 bases, with 14 bases left between them. The CDR3 DNA follows: TGTGCCAGCAGCTCGGGTGGCTTTTTGGGCTACACCTTC. It yields the protein CASSSGGFLGYTF.

The chain couples TRBV4-1 to TRBJ2-3; 13 bases are shared with TRBD2. Germline CDR1 and CDR2: MGHRA and YSYEKL. Trimming at V came to 4 bases and at J to 5 bases, leaving 6 bases not matched to a gene. The CDR3 runs to 16 residues. The CDR3 protein is CASSPGLAGNGDTQYF. As DNA, the CDR3 is TGCGCCAGCAGCCCGGGACTAGCGGGAAATGGAGATACGCAGTATTTT.

V is TRBV29-1 and J is TRBJ2-1, with D possibly matching TRBD2 (6 bases). The CDR3 loop spans 13 amino acids. The germline gives CDR1 SQVTM, CDR2 ANQGSEA. V lost 2 bases to trimming and J lost 10 bases, with 15 bases between them. The CDR3 loop reads CSVEQKQGLEQFF. The CDR3 DNA sequence: TGCAGCGTTGAACAAAAACAAGGACTAGAGCAGTTCTTC.

CDR3 in DNA: TGTGCCAGCAGCTTCCAGACCGCCTACGAGCAGTACTTC. Protein product: CASSFQTAYEQYF. The chain recombines TRBV7-9 with TRBJ2-7; unclear D gene. The length of the CDR3 is 13 residues. Trimming took 3 bases from V and 2 from J, leaving 8 bases between them. CDR1 and CDR2 (germline): SEHNR, FQNEAQ (reference sequence). The full variable domain, its missing parts supplied by reference TRBV7-9 and TRBJ2-7, is DTGVSQNPRHKITKRGQNVTFRCDPISEHNRLYWYRQTLGQGPEFLTYFQNEAQLEKSRLLSDRFSAERPKGSFSTLEIQRTEQGDSAMYLCASSFQTAYEQYFGPGTRLTVT.

This clone appeared once. J is TRBJ2-1 and V is TRBV4-3; D assignment may be TRBD1 or TRBD2 (5 bases each). Trimming shortened V by 0 bases and J by 15 bases, and 15 bases separated the two germline ends. The CDR3 extends over 13 amino acids. The germline gives CDR1 LGHNA, CDR2 YSLEER. Written as DNA, the CDR3 is TGCGCCAGCAGCCAAGATGGGACCGGCAGTCCGTTCTTC. Protein: CASSQDGTGSPFF.